What follows are 5 T cell receptor beta chains derived from one specimen sequenced in a study of T cells after posttransplantation cyclophosphamide. Generated by immunoSEQ multiplex PCR, the TCRdb table keeps only in-frame clones and is missing some. The record shows some 17,000 clones for this sample, with no singletons present. Busulfan-fludarabine conditioning, marrow transplant, and cyclophosphamide on days +3 and +4 were administered. Sequenced material: PBMCs, taken after allogeneic stem cell transplant with posttransplant cyclophosphamide. The receptor source for this set is a female patient under 45 who received an allogeneic stem cell transplant from a related donor, was CMV-positive, and had no GVHD. Some T cells may have originated in the graft donor.

Only a few counts were recorded for this clone. This chain joins TRBV6-1 and TRBJ2-5; 8 bases line up with TRBD1. The DNA end is more similar to TRBJ2-7, so the J call may be wrong. The CDR3 length is 15 residues. Germline CDR1 is MNHNS and CDR2 is SASEGT. The CDR3 here is CASWSRGRPYYEQYF. The CDR3, as DNA: TGTGCCAGCTGGTCCAGGGGGCGTCCATACTACGAGCAGTACTTC.

This clone has at least ten counts. This chain links TRBV4-2 with TRBJ2-7; 8 nucleotides align to TRBD1. Germline trimming cut 1 base from V and 3 bases from J; bases unmatched to any gene: 11. CDR3 length: 17 amino acids. Per germline, CDR1 LGHNA and CDR2 YNFKEQ. The CDR3 DNA reads as TGTGCCAGCAGCCAAGTTCTAACCGGGACAGGCGGCTACGAGCAGTACTTC. It codes for CASSQVLTGTGGYEQYF.

This clone showed up just a few times. A much larger clone is a single base away; this may be a read error. The chain recombines TRBV7-2 with TRBJ2-5, with 9 bases identical to TRBD2. Matching the DNA end better, TRBJ2-7 makes the J call doubtful. Germline V lookup: CDR1 SGHTA, CDR2 FQGNSA. CDR3 size: 15 residues. CDR3: CASSSNGGRGNEQYF. CDR3 sequence (DNA): TGTGCCAGCAGCTCGAATGGCGGGAGGGGCAACGAGCAGTACTTC.

Many counts were recorded for this clone. The chain combines TRBV30 with TRBJ2-5; 13 nucleotides match TRBD2. With V trimmed by 5 bases and J by 5 bases, 5 bases remained unmatched. CDR1 is GTSNPN, CDR2 SVGIG, per germline (reference sequence). This CDR3 comprises 14 residues. The DNA of the CDR3 is TGTGCCTGGGGGGGACTAGCGGGAACGGAGACCCAGTACTTC. Its protein is CAWGGLAGTETQYF.

This clone has a count of ten or more. CDR3 nucleotides: TGTGCCAGCAGTTTATCGGGTCAGCGAAAACTGTTTTTT. This sequence encodes CASSLSGQRKLFF. J is TRBJ1-4 and V is TRBV28; unclear D gene. CDR3 length: 13 amino acids. Germline-derived CDR1 and CDR2 are MDHEN and SYDVKM. V lost 1 base and J 10 bases, leaving 10 bases between the germline ends.